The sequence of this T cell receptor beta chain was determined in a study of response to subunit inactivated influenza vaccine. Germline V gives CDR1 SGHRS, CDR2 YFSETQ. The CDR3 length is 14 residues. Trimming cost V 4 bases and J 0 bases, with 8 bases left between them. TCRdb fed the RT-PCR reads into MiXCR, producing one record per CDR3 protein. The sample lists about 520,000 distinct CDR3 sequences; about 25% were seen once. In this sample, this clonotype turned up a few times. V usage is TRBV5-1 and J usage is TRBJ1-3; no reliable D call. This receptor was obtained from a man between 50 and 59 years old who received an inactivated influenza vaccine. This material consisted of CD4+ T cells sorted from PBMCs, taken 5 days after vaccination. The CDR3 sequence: CASSRTVSGNTIYF. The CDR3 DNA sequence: TGCGCCAGCAGCCGGACGGTCTCTGGAAACACCATATATTTT.